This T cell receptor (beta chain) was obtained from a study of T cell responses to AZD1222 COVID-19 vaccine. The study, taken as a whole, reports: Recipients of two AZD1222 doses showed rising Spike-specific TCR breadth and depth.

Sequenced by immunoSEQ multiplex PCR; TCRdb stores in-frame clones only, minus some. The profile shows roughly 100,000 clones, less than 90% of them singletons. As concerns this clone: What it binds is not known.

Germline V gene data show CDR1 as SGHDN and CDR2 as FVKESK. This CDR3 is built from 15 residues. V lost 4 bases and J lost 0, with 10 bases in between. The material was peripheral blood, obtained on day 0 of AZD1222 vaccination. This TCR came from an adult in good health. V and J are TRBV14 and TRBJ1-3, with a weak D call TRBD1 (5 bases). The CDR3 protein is CASSRQMLSGNTIYF. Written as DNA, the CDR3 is TGTGCCAGCAGCCGACAGATGCTCTCTGGAAACACCATATATTTT.